Below are 30 T cell receptor beta chains sequenced from a single sample in a study of blood T cell repertoires in COVID-19. Libraries were prepared by immunoSEQ multiplex PCR; TCRdb keeps only in-frame clonotypes and omits some of them. In the table there are 260,000 or so clones, roughly 86% of which are singletons. The specimen was PBMCs or T cells enriched from blood (not recorded which). These TCRs come from a woman aged 25 to 45 with acute COVID-19.

V is TRBV27 and J is TRBJ1-1; tentatively, D is TRBD1 (6 bases). Trimming left V 5 bases short and J 0 bases short, with 19 bases between. The V gene's germline CDR1 is MNHEY and CDR2 SMNVEV (reference sequence). The CDR3 is made up of 17 amino acids. This chain's CDR3 is CASSRQVPSRMNTEAFF. DNA for the CDR3: TGTGCCAGCAGTAGACAGGTACCGTCCCGAATGAACACTGAAGCTTTCTTT.

V gene TRBV19 combines with J gene TRBJ1-6; D unresolved. V dropped 7 bases and J dropped 4 bases, with 11 bases sitting between them. Germline V gives CDR1 LNHDA, CDR2 SQIVND (reference sequence). The length of the CDR3 is 14 residues. The CDR3 here is CASTIGGYNSPLHF. The CDR3 nucleotides are TGTGCCAGTACCATAGGAGGTTATAATTCACCCCTCCACTTT.

Remarks on this clone: One junction end does not reproduce the germline sequence, and a read error may be involved. This chain connects TRBV2 to TRBJ1-2; a possible D gene is TRBD1 (5 bases). The V gene's germline CDR1 is SNHLY and CDR2 FYNNEI. The CDR3 is made up of 13 amino acids. The CDR3 loop is CVAGGTSNYGYTF. In DNA, the CDR3 is TGCGTGGCGGGGGGGACCAGCAACTATGGCTACACCTTC. The full variable domain, in which reference TRBV2 and TRBJ1-2 provide the parts outside the CDR3, is EPEVTQTPSHQVTQMGQEVILRCVPISNHLYFYWYRQILGQKVEFLVSFYNNEISEKSEIFDDQFSVERPDGSNFTLKIRSTKLEDSAMYFCVAGGTSNYGYTFGSGTRLTVV.

V gene TRBV7-2 combines with J gene TRBJ2-7; tentative D call: TRBD1 (5 bases). The CDR3 runs to 12 residues. Trimming stripped 8 bases from V and 3 bases from J, with 11 bases between. Germline V gene data show CDR1 as SGHTA and CDR2 as FQGNSA. This chain's CDR3 is CASGQGFYEQYF. CDR3 DNA: TGTGCCAGCGGCCAGGGATTCTACGAGCAGTACTTC.

V and J are TRBV29-1 and TRBJ2-5, with D perhaps matching TRBD2 (6 bases). CDR1 is SQVTM, CDR2 ANQGSEA, per germline. The V end lost 7 bases, the J end lost 2 bases, and 11 bases lay between the germline ends. This CDR3 contains 12 residues. The CDR3 DNA reads as TGCAGCGCTCATAGCGGTCAAGAGACCCAGTACTTC. This sequence encodes CSAHSGQETQYF.

V and J are TRBV3-1 (or the pseudogene TRBV3-2) and TRBJ1-4, with D perhaps matching TRBD1 (5 bases). Germline V gene data show CDR1 as LGHDT and CDR2 as YNNKEL (reference sequence). V dropped 0 bases and J dropped 5 bases, with 13 bases sitting between them. This CDR3 is 16 amino acids long. CDR3 DNA sequence: TGTGCCAGCAGCCAAGAGGGGTCGGCAGGGAATGAAAAACTGTTTTTT. Protein: CASSQEGSAGNEKLFF.

The rearrangement links TRBV5-1 to TRBJ1-3, with D perhaps TRBD1 (5 bases). CDR3 length: 16 amino acids. CDR1 SGHRS and CDR2 YFSETQ come from the germline V gene. Trimming took 2 bases from V and 0 from J, leaving 12 bases between them. The CDR3 loop reads CASSFGQGYSGNTIYF. The CDR3 bases are TGCGCCAGCAGCTTCGGGCAGGGCTACTCTGGAAACACCATATATTTT.

CDR3 DNA sequence: TGCGCCAGCAGGGAGGGACAGGGGTACGAGCAGTACTTC. Its translation: CASREGQGYEQYF. This chain joins TRBV5-1 and TRBJ2-7, with TRBD1 matching 10 bases. V was pared by 5 bases and J by 4 bases, with 3 bases of the junction left unmatched. This CDR3 has 13 residues. Germline CDR1 SGHRS, CDR2 YFSETQ.

The chain carries TRBV6-2 or TRBV6-3 and TRBJ2-2; a possible D gene is TRBD2 (6 bases). From germline, CDR1 is MNHEY and CDR2 SVGEGT. V was cut by 0 bases and J by 7 bases, with 9 bases left in between. The CDR3 sequence is 14 residues long. The CDR3 region is CASSYSAGFGELFF. CDR3 DNA: TGTGCCAGCAGTTACTCGGCGGGGTTCGGGGAGCTGTTTTTT.

The chain carries TRBV10-3 and TRBJ1-2, with D unresolved. CDR1 ENHRY and CDR2 SYGVKD come from the germline V gene. Trimming cost V 7 bases and J 7 bases, with 19 bases left between them. The CDR3 runs to 14 residues. The chain's CDR3 is CAIKKLNGEGGYTF. For the CDR3, the DNA is TGTGCCATCAAGAAACTAAACGGGGAAGGTGGCTACACCTTC.

The CDR3 spells CASSREQGAGYNEQFF. The CDR3 DNA is TGTGCCAGTAGTAGGGAACAGGGGGCGGGATACAATGAGCAGTTCTTC. The rearrangement joins TRBV19 to TRBJ2-1; 9 bases are a match to TRBD1. Trimming removed 4 bases from V and 4 bases from J; junction bases left unmatched: 8. Per the germline V gene, CDR1 is LNHDA and CDR2 is SQIVND (reference sequence). The CDR3 is 16 residues long.

The chain employs TRBV10-2 and TRBJ1-1; D unclear. This CDR3 comprises 14 residues. Trimming removed 0 bases from V and 6 bases from J, with 11 bases in between. Germline V gene data show CDR1 as WSHSY and CDR2 as SAAADI. CDR3: CASSESESGAEAFF. For the CDR3, the DNA is TGCGCCAGCAGTGAGTCAGAGTCCGGTGCTGAAGCTTTCTTT.

The chain recombines TRBV6-1 with TRBJ2-7, with D perhaps TRBD1 (5 bases). The V end lost 3 bases, the J end lost 11 bases, and 23 bases lay between the germline ends. Germline values: CDR1 MNHNS, CDR2 SASEGT. The CDR3 has 15 amino acids. CDR3 nucleotide sequence: TGTGCCAGCAGTGAGGGGCCCAGTCGTGTTATATTAAAGTACTTC. This gives the protein CASSEGPSRVILKYF.

J is TRBJ2-7 and V is TRBV19; D ambiguous. Per germline, CDR1 LNHDA and CDR2 SQIVND (reference sequence). Trimming left V 1 base short and J 6 bases short, with 10 bases between. There are 13 residues in the CDR3. The CDR3, as DNA: TGTGCCAGTAGTATAGCACCCACGGGCGAGCAGTACTTC. Protein: CASSIAPTGEQYF.

This sequence joins TRBV5-1 and TRBJ2-3; maybe TRBD1 (5 bases). This CDR3 is built from 14 residues. Germline V gene data show CDR1 as SGHRS and CDR2 as YFSETQ. The V gene lost 0 bases and the J gene lost 2 bases, with 7 bases spanning the gap. The CDR3 spells CASSLGQFTDTQYF. The CDR3 DNA reads as TGCGCCAGCAGCTTGGGACAGTTCACAGATACGCAGTATTTT.

The chain combines TRBV7-2 with TRBJ2-5; 8 positions agree with TRBD1. The trim removed 5 bases at V and 5 bases at J, leaving 4 bases unmatched. Germline lookup yields CDR1 SGHTA and CDR2 FQGNSA. This CDR3 region has 13 residues. CDR3 DNA sequence: TGTGCCAGCAGCGCGGGACAGGTGGAGACCCAGTACTTC. It encodes CASSAGQVETQYF.

Regarding this clone: Other DNA sequences within the sample encode an identical CDR3. The V gene is TRBV25-1, the J gene TRBJ1-1, with D hard to call. The CDR3 runs 13 residues. With 3 bases removed from V and 1 base from J, the gap between germline ends came to 6 bases. Germline values: CDR1 MGHDK, CDR2 SYGVNS. DNA of the CDR3: TGTGCCAGCAGTGAGAATAGGAACACTGAAGCTTTCTTT. Amino acids: CASSENRNTEAFF.

The table lists this clone with a count of one. This chain connects TRBV4-1 to TRBJ2-7, with D tentatively TRBD2 (5 bases). CDR3 size: 17 residues. Germline CDR1 is MGHRA and CDR2 is YSYEKL. V gave up 1 base and J gave up 4 bases, with 20 bases separating them. This CDR3 is CASSQGSSLGGSYEQYF. As DNA, the CDR3 is TGCGCCAGCAGCCAAGGATCGTCACTAGGCGGATCATACGAGCAGTACTTC.

The rearrangement joins TRBV5-1 to TRBJ2-7, with D possibly TRBD1 on 6 matching bases. This CDR3 comprises 14 residues. V was pared by 8 bases and J by 0 bases, with 15 bases between. Germline CDR1 SGHRS, CDR2 YFSETQ. Here the CDR3 reads CASSQGINSYEQYF. CDR3 DNA sequence: TGCGCCAGTTCACAGGGAATAAACTCCTACGAGCAGTACTTC.

This clone was counted between two and nine times. The rearrangement joins TRBV5-1 to TRBJ2-7; D possibly corresponds to TRBD1 (5 bases). The CDR3 has 14 amino acids. With 0 bases removed from V and 0 bases from J, the gap between germline ends came to 7 bases. Germline CDR1 reads SGHRS; CDR2 reads YFSETQ. The CDR3 reads CASSLGQYSYEQYF. The CDR3 DNA reads TGCGCCAGCAGCTTGGGACAGTACTCCTACGAGCAGTACTTC.

V is TRBV3-1 (or the pseudogene TRBV3-2) and J is TRBJ1-2, with TRBD1 matching over 7 bases. Germline CDR1 and CDR2: LGHDT and YNNKEL (reference sequence). The trim removed 1 base at V and 4 bases at J, leaving 21 bases unmatched. The CDR3 has 20 amino acids. The CDR3 here is CASSQGGTGTVDTRTYGYTF. The CDR3 DNA is TGTGCCAGCAGCCAAGGAGGGACCGGGACAGTGGACACAAGAACCTATGGCTACACCTTC.

This clone was observed a single time. The J gene is TRBJ2-3, the V gene TRBV5-1, with 11 nucleotides matching TRBD2. V lost 0 bases to trimming and J lost 9 bases; unmatched junction nucleotides: 3. Germline CDR1 is SGHRS and CDR2 is YFSETQ. The CDR3 runs to 14 residues. The DNA of the CDR3 is TGCGCCAGCAGCTTGGGTCCTAGCGGGGGGACGCAGTATTTT. As protein: CASSLGPSGGTQYF.

As concerns this clone: Distinct nucleotide sequences in the sample also encode this CDR3. The J gene is TRBJ1-1, the V gene TRBV12-3 or TRBV12-4; D remains unclear. The CDR3 covers 12 residues. Trimming removed 3 bases at V and 5 bases at J, with 7 bases between. The CDR3: CASSFRGTEAFF. In DNA, the CDR3 is TGTGCCAGCAGTTTCCGGGGTACTGAAGCTTTCTTT.

The chain links TRBV10-2 to TRBJ1-6; D not resolved. The CDR3 extends over 13 amino acids. V lost 4 bases and J lost 3, with 4 bases in between. Germline V gene data show CDR1 as WSHSY and CDR2 as SAAADI. In DNA form, the CDR3 reads TGCGCCAGCAGTGTGTACTATAATTCACCCCTCCACTTT. It yields the protein CASSVYYNSPLHF.

This clone has only one observation. The chain uses TRBV5-6 and TRBJ1-1; 8 bases line up with TRBD1. Germline CDR1 is SGHDT and CDR2 is YYEEEE. V lost 5 bases, J lost 0 bases, and 9 bases stayed unmatched. This CDR3 comprises 16 residues. CDR3 amino acids: CASSLYGQGLNTEAFF. The DNA for the CDR3 is TGTGCCAGCAGTTTGTACGGACAGGGCTTGAACACTGAAGCTTTCTTT. Combining the CDR3 with reference TRBV5-6 and TRBJ1-1 gives the whole variable domain DAGVTQSPTHLIKTRGQQVTLRCSPKSGHDTVSWYQQALGQGPQFIFQYYEEEERQRGNFPDRFSGHQFPNYSSELNVNALLLGDSALYLCASSLYGQGLNTEAFFGQGTRLTVV.

The chain links TRBV5-4 to TRBJ1-2; possible D gene TRBD1, 5 bases. CDR1 is SGHNT, CDR2 YYREEE, per germline (reference sequence). V lost 3 bases and J lost 1, with 16 bases in between. The CDR3 length is 16 residues. The CDR3 DNA reads as TGTGCCAGCAGCTGGGGCCGGGAGGCCCTTAACTATGGCTACACCTTC. Protein sequence: CASSWGREALNYGYTF.

This clone was counted a single time. The rearrangement links TRBV7-8 to TRBJ1-2; 7 bases align to TRBD1. V shed 5 bases, J shed 8 bases, and the junction held 8 bases outside the gene matches. CDR1 and CDR2 (germline): SGHVS, FQNEAQ. CDR3 length: 13 amino acids. In nucleotides, the CDR3 is TGTGCCAGCAGCGCGCAACAGGGGACGGGCTACACCTTC. As protein: CASSAQQGTGYTF.

This clone has more than one count but fewer than ten. J is TRBJ2-3 and V is TRBV19, with D uncertain. CDR1 is LNHDA and CDR2 is SQIVND in the germline V gene (reference sequence). This CDR3 spans 12 amino acids. V lost 3 bases to trimming and J lost 3 bases, with 4 bases between them. The CDR3 loop is CASSIATDTQYF. The CDR3 DNA sequence: TGTGCCAGTAGTATTGCGACAGATACGCAGTATTTT.

The V and J genes are TRBV6-1 and TRBJ1-6, with TRBD1 matching over 7 bases. Trimming cost V 3 bases and J 8 bases; bases outside gene matches: 4. Germline V lookup: CDR1 MNHNS, CDR2 SASEGT. This CDR3 is 14 amino acids long. In DNA, the CDR3 is TGTGCCAGCAGTGATGGGACAGCCTATTCACCCCTCCACTTT. It specifies CASSDGTAYSPLHF.

The J gene is TRBJ2-3, the V gene TRBV19; TRBD2 aligns across 12 bases. CDR1 and CDR2 from the germline V gene are LNHDA and SQIVND (reference sequence). There are 15 residues in the CDR3. V trimming: 5 bases; J trimming: 4 bases; junction bases outside the gene matches: 4. The CDR3 loop reads CASSHRLAGADTQYF. The CDR3 nucleotides are TGTGCCAGTAGTCACAGACTAGCGGGGGCAGATACGCAGTATTTT.